This TCR beta chain was retrieved from a study of Graves' ophthalmopathy and Graves' hyperthyroidism. Across the whole study: Before any treatment was given, at initial diagnosis, peripheral blood was collected.

This clonotype was counted many times. Antigen unknown. Ophthalmopathy donors' eye disease showed moderate-to-severe activity, CAS of at least 3, NOSPECS of at least 4 and duration under 3 months. The germline gives CDR1 DFQATT, CDR2 SNEGSKA (reference sequence). This CDR3 has 14 amino acids. V was shortened by 4 bases and J by 6 bases, with 13 bases between the two germline ends. General study points: Most thyroid clonotypes with frequency above 0.001 were detected in blood too.

RNA transcripts were the template, and TCR beta CDR3 regions were amplified from them. In the first round, RT-PCR was carried out with HTBI primers, and a multiplex PCR formed the second round. Via MiXCR, TCRdb re-called the multiplex PCR reads, giving one row per CDR3 protein. Of almost 750,000 distinct CDR3 sequences listed, roughly 40% are singletons. Sequenced input: peripheral blood. The genes are TRBV20-1 and TRBJ1-6; D is possibly TRBD1 (6 bases). This TCR derives from an adult man with Graves' ophthalmopathy. DNA of the CDR3: TGCAGTGCTATTCCAGGGGTGGGTAATTCACCCCTCCACTTT. It is translated as CSAIPGVGNSPLHF.